This is a list of T cell receptor beta chains from one sample in a study of shared clonotypes between healthy human individuals. Some clones are missing from TCRdb's copy, which holds only in-frame ones; the method was immunoSEQ multiplex PCR. The table shows about 2.4 million clones, with over 85% occurring only once. The sequenced sample consisted of naive CD4+ T cells from PBMCs. Receptors were obtained from a man younger than 30 in good health. Some clones in this sample may be carry-over from other donors' samples. The CDR3 runs from the conserved cysteine through the conserved F or W. A D gene is named only where the DNA matches it firmly. For some rows the clone size is stated as once, few or many, or as a class when expanded; others skip it.

j_gene,abundance,v_gene,d_gene,CDR3aa,CDR3nt
TRBJ2-5,once,TRBV4-2,-,CASSQERIQGQETQYF,TGTGCCAGCAGCCAAGAAAGGATCCAGGGGCAAGAGACCCAGTACTTC
TRBJ2-1,-,TRBV29-1,TRBD2,CSAPVRTGGGNEQFF,TGCAGCGCCCCAGTTCGAACGGGAGGGGGTAATGAGCAGTTCTTC
TRBJ2-7,-,TRBV25-1,TRBD2,CASSALETRGRDEQYF,TGTGCCAGCAGTGCTTTGGAGACTAGAGGGAGGGACGAGCAGTACTTC
TRBJ1-4,-,TRBV7-9,-,CASRPELTNEKLFF,TGTGCCAGCAGGCCGGAACTTACTAATGAAAAACTGTTTTTT
TRBJ2-5,-,TRBV5-1,-,CASSLLGQSQETQYF,TGCGCCAGCAGCTTGCTCGGGCAGAGTCAAGAGACCCAGTACTTC
TRBJ1-5,-,TRBV28,TRBD1,CASRGGTGRSNQPQHF,TGTGCCAGCCGGGGGGGGACAGGTCGTAGCAATCAGCCCCAGCATTTT
TRBJ1-1,-,TRBV6-4,-,CASSDHGGQGTEAFF,TGTGCCAGCAGTGACCACGGGGGGCAGGGCACTGAAGCTTTCTTT
TRBJ2-5,-,TRBV5-1,-,CATNSGTEETQYF,TGCGCCACCAACTCAGGGACCGAAGAGACCCAGTACTTC
TRBJ1-3,-,TRBV7-2,-,CASSYQTGTSGNTIYF,TGTGCCAGCAGCTACCAAACAGGGACCTCTGGAAACACCATATATTTT
TRBJ2-2,-,TRBV18,-,CASSPPMGTGGELFF,TGTGCCAGCTCACCACCGATGGGCACCGGGGGGGAGCTGTTTTTT
TRBJ2-3,-,TRBV2,-,CATTIGTSGQYF,TGTGCCACTACGATAGGTACATCGGGGCAGTATTTT